This T cell receptor (beta chain) was found in a study of blood T cell repertoires in COVID-19. Whole-study context: Samples representing acute and convalescent COVID-19 were sourced from the United States, Italy and Spain. In each case, the material was cDNA or gDNA derived from T cells, B-cell-depleted T cells, or PBMCs.

Authors' data handling: Amplification with reference gene primers provided the estimates of nucleated cell counts. Assay: immunoSEQ multiplex PCR; the TCRdb copy retains only in-frame clones and omits some. Clone size and V and J calls were adopted from that table, with D and trimming inferred from the DNA. The data show under 150,000 clones, roughly 88% seen once. The CDR3 is 13 amino acids. CDR1 and CDR2 (germline): SEHNR, FQNEAQ (reference sequence). Trimming took 1 base from V and 7 from J; bases not matched to a gene: 0. Sample: peripheral blood. The sequence derives from a man between 45 and 60 years old with acute or convalescent COVID-19. The V gene is TRBV7-9, the J gene TRBJ2-1; TRBD1 aligns across 8 bases. The CDR3 region is CASSLGDRNEQFF. CDR3 bases: TGTGCCAGCAGCTTAGGGGACAGGAATGAGCAGTTCTTC.